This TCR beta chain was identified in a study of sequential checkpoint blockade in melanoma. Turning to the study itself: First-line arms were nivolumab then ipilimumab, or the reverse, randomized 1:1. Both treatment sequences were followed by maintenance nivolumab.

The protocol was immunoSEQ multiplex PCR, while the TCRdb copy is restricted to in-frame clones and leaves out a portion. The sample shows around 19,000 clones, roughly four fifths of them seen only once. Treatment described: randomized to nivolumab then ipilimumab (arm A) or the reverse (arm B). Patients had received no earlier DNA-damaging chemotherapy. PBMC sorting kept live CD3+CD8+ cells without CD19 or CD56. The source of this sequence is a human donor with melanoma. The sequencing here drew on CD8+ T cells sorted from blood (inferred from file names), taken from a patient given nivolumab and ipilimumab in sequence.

The CDR3 spells CASSSLPGLEFNEQFF. The DNA of the CDR3 is TGTGCCAGCAGTTCCTTACCGGGACTAGAGTTCAATGAGCAGTTCTTC. The V and J genes are TRBV6-5 and TRBJ2-1; TRBD2 agrees at 8 bases. The CDR3 spans 16 residues. Trimming cost V 4 bases and J 6 bases; bases outside gene matches: 11. Germline CDR1 is MNHEY and CDR2 is SVGAGI.